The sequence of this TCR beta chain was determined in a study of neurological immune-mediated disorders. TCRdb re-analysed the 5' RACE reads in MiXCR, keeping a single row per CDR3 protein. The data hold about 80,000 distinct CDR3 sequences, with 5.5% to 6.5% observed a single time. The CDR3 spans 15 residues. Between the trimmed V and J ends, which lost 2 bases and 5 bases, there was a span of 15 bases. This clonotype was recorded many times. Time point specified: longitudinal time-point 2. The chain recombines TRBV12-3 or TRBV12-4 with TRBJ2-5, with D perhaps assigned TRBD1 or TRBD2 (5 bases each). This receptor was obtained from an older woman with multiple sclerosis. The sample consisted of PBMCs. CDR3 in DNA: TGTGCCAGCAGTTTACTCCAGCAGGGAGAGGAGACCCAGTACTTC. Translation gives CASSLLQQGEETQYF.